This TCR beta chain was documented in a study of cytomegalovirus exposure and HLA in healthy donors. This clone was counted a single time. Its antigen is still unknown. 60 Vbeta and 13 Jbeta primers were used in PCR. Profiled with immunoSEQ multiplex PCR; TCRdb holds only in-frame clones, not every one. The sample lists more than 95,000 clones; around 75% were seen once. Points from the study as a whole: Most TCRs appeared rarely, but some public TCRs recurred in many donors. Information on immune exposure was restricted to one variable (CMV serostatus). The majority of CMV-associated TCR beta chains were reported as apparently HLA-restricted in a later analysis. A prior analysis recorded that most TCR beta V segments were productive about 87% or about 30% of the time.

The length of the CDR3 is 17 residues. Unmatched junction bases numbered 8, after V lost 2 bases and J lost 3 bases. Looked up from germline, CDR1 is SEHNR and CDR2 is FQNEAQ (reference sequence). V gene TRBV7-9 combines with J gene TRBJ2-5; 11 bases are a match to TRBD2. The sequencing sample was made of PBMCs. This TCR was sampled from a woman aged 50 to 60 in good health and CMV-seronegative. The CDR3 sequence: CASSLNGVAGGKETQYF. The CDR3 DNA is TGTGCCAGCAGCTTAAATGGGGTAGCGGGAGGGAAAGAGACCCAGTACTTC.